This is a list of T cell receptor beta chains from one sample in a study of post-analysis software for immune sequencing data. TCRdb reanalysed the PCR reads using MiXCR and keeps one entry per CDR3 protein. The data contain around 160,000 distinct CDR3 sequences, about 34% of them singletons. Sequencing used blood, obtained after autologous hematopoietic stem cell transplantation. These receptors were collected from a girl aged 10 to 17 with multiple sclerosis. The CDR3 runs from the conserved cysteine through the conserved F or W. D genes are given only for firm matches. The size field is filled for only some rows; it gives once, few, many or a size class.

TRBD2 TRBJ2-7 TRBV20-1 17 - CSAIPYLAGGVRGAQYF TGCAGTGCTATACCCTACCTAGCGGGAGGGGTCCGTGGGGCCCAGTACTTC
- TRBJ2-1 TRBV5-6 15 few CASSLVRASNNEQFF TGTGCCAGCAGCTTGGTCAGGGCTAGTAACAATGAGCAGTTCTTC
- TRBJ2-7 TRBV7-3 13 - CASSIGNPYEQYF TGTGCCAGCAGCATTGGCAACCCCTACGAGCAGTACTTC
- TRBJ2-3 TRBV7-8 14 - CASSPRRGTDTQYF TGTGCCAGCAGCCCCCGGCGTGGCACAGATACGCAGTATTTT
- TRBJ2-6 TRBV11-2 16 - CASSPGTYSGANVLTF TGTGCCAGCAGCCCAGGGACTTACTCTGGGGCCAACGTCCTGACTTTC
- TRBJ2-1 TRBV11-3 14 - CASSLGPVGGEQFF TGTGCCAGCAGCTTAGGCCCGGTGGGAGGTGAGCAGTTCTTC
- TRBJ2-5 TRBV18 12 few CASSPAGYEQYF TGTGCCAGCTCACCAGCAGGGTATGAGCAGTACTTC
- TRBJ1-2 TRBV5-6 15 - CASSPGGGPNYGYTF TGTGCCAGCAGCCCGGGGGGCGGCCCTAACTATGGCTACACCTTC
- TRBJ2-1 TRBV6-2/TRBV6-3 18 - CASGFRSGAMSSYNEQFF TGTGCCAGCGGATTCCGCTCAGGGGCTATGAGCTCCTACAATGAGCAGTTCTTC
TRBD1 TRBJ1-4 TRBV14 14 - CASSPGTVHEKLFF TGTGCCAGCAGCCCCGGGACAGTGCATGAAAAACTGTTTTTT
TRBD2 TRBJ2-5 TRBV19 13 - CASSVAGEETQYF TGTGCCAGTAGTGTAGCGGGAGAAGAGACCCAGTACTTC
- TRBJ2-1 TRBV19 13 once CASSIYRGNEQFF TGTGCCAGTAGTATTTATAGGGGCAATGAGCAGTTCTTC
- TRBJ2-2 TRBV29-1 14 - CSVSAGPTNGERFF TGCAGCGTCTCGGCGGGCCCAACAAACGGGGAGCGGTTTTTT
- TRBJ1-5 TRBV4-2 15 many CASSQDFGSNQPQHF TGTGCCAGCAGCCAAGATTTCGGTAGCAATCAGCCCCAGCATTTT
TRBD2 TRBJ2-1 TRBV3-1 16 - CASSPTLAGDYNEQFF TGTGCCAGCAGCCCAACACTAGCGGGGGACTACAATGAGCAGTTCTTC
- TRBJ2-3 TRBV5-1 16 few CASSFNGRGGTDTQYF TGCGCCAGCAGCTTCAACGGGAGAGGGGGCACAGATACGCAGTATTTT
- TRBJ2-3 TRBV20-1 12 - CSARVDTDTQYF TGCAGTGCTAGAGTGGACACAGATACGCAGTATTTT